This T cell receptor beta chain was identified during a study of monozygotic twins with inflammatory bowel disease. CDR1 and CDR2 from the germline V gene are DFQATT and SNEGSKA (reference sequence). The CDR3 length is 16 residues. cDNA synthesis was performed in eight separate reactions for each sample. TCRdb re-called the 5' RACE reads; one entry per CDR3 protein, DNA not given. This listing includes around 400,000 distinct CDR3 sequences. This receptor was obtained from a human donor with ulcerative colitis or Crohn's disease, or a healthy co-twin of an affected twin (not recorded which). This chain joins TRBV20-1 and TRBJ2-7. The sequenced sample was blood. The CDR3 is CSAIYPFAASSYEQYF.